This T cell receptor beta chain derives from a study of blood T cell repertoires in COVID-19. Study details: The United States, Italy and Spain provided the acute and convalescent COVID-19 samples.

Original processing notes: Amplification with reference gene primers provided the estimates of nucleated cell counts. Some clones are missing from TCRdb's copy, which holds only in-frame ones; the method was immunoSEQ multiplex PCR. The V and J calls and clone size come from that table; D and trimming were worked out from the DNA. The sample lists 150,000 or so clones, 88% seen once, with about a quarter in the top ten. To note about this clone: At one of its ends the junction is not consistent with the germline gene, which may arise from a read error.

The CDR3 is 11 residues long. This TCR was sampled from a man aged 55 to 70 with acute or convalescent COVID-19. This chain joins TRBV12-3 or TRBV12-4 and TRBJ1-3; a weak D match, TRBD1 (6 bases). The sequencing input was peripheral blood. CDR3 residues: CASSLRGLIDF. For the CDR3, the DNA is TGTGCCAGCAGTTTGAGGGGGTTAATAGATTTT.